This T cell receptor (beta chain) was observed in a study of blood T cell repertoires in COVID-19. At the level of the study: The United States, Italy and Spain were the sources of the acute and convalescent COVID-19 samples.

Trimming left V 5 bases short and J 11 bases short, with 18 bases between. The CDR3 is 13 residues long. The V gene's germline CDR1 is SEHNR and CDR2 FQNEAQ (reference sequence). The study drew participants aged about 18 to 89 years from under 30 US areas. Original analysis: The authors estimated nucleated cell counts from reference gene primer amplification. Here immunoSEQ multiplex PCR was the method, and the copy in TCRdb shows in-frame clones only, minus some. The V and J calls and clone size were taken over from that table, and D and trimming were inferred from the DNA. Of hundreds of thousands of clones listed, around 86% are singletons.

The sequenced sample consisted of PBMCs or T cells enriched from blood (not recorded which). The origin of this receptor is a woman aged 50 to 60 who had recovered from COVID-19. The chain joins TRBV7-9 to TRBJ1-1, with D perhaps TRBD1 (6 bases). CDR3 in amino acids: CASSRRTAEGAFF. The CDR3 DNA follows: TGTGCCAGCAGCCGCCGGACAGCCGAGGGGGCTTTCTTT.